A selection of T cell receptor beta chains follows, all from one sample in a study of blood T cells in healthy people across ages. One entry per CDR3 protein results from TCRdb running MiXCR on the 5' RACE reads. The sample consists of roughly 550,000 distinct CDR3 sequences, less than 25% of them appearing once. These data were also reused for a study on T cells of mothers and their children.

The sequenced sample was blood. Source of these receptors: a boy aged 5-17 years in good health. Each CDR3 is given with its conserved first and last residue. The order of the fields is clone size, V gene, J gene, D gene, CDR3 protein, CDR3 DNA. D genes are given only for firm matches. A row's size may be missing; if present it is once, few, many or a size class.

NA,TRBV7-9,TRBJ1-1,NA,CASSLGVAGLTEAFF,TGTGCCAGCAGCTTAGGAGTAGCGGGGCTCACTGAAGCTTTCTTT
NA,TRBV28,TRBJ2-6,NA,CASSWGAFSGANVLTF,TGTGCCAGCAGTTGGGGGGCTTTCTCTGGGGCCAACGTCCTGACTTTC
many,TRBV4-1,TRBJ2-7,TRBD1,CASSQVTGVYEQYF,TGCGCCAGCAGCCAAGTAACAGGGGTCTACGAGCAGTACTTC
few,TRBV7-7,TRBJ2-2,NA,CTSSLESTGPYTGELFF,TGTACTAGCAGCTTAGAGAGCACGGGACCCTACACCGGGGAGCTGTTTTTT
NA,TRBV7-8,TRBJ2-1,NA,CASSGKGTNYNEQFF,TGTGCCAGCAGCGGAAAGGGGACAAACTACAATGAGCAGTTCTTC
NA,TRBV9,TRBJ2-1,TRBD2,CASSVTSGQNNEQFF,TGTGCCAGCAGCGTGACTAGCGGGCAAAACAATGAGCAGTTCTTC
few,TRBV25-1,TRBJ1-2,TRBD1,CASSEGQGSTNYGYTF,TGTGCCAGCAGTGAGGGACAGGGATCGACTAACTATGGCTACACCTTC
few,TRBV28,TRBJ1-1,NA,CASSLFRAVNTEAFF,TGTGCCAGCAGTTTATTCCGGGCTGTGAACACTGAAGCTTTCTTT
NA,TRBV2,TRBJ1-4,TRBD1,CASSSGQVNEKLFF,TGTGCCAGCAGTTCGGGACAGGTTAATGAAAAACTGTTTTTT
NA,TRBV7-2,TRBJ2-5,NA,CASSSRTVGTQYF,TGTGCCAGCAGCAGTAGAACCGTGGGGACCCAGTACTTC
NA,TRBV5-1,TRBJ2-5,TRBD1,CASSLRQGREAQYF,TGCGCCAGCAGCTTGCGACAGGGGCGTGAGGCCCAGTACTTC
NA,TRBV7-2,TRBJ1-1,NA,CASSPSGTGRTEAFF,TGTGCCAGCAGCCCCTCCGGAACAGGGAGGACTGAAGCTTTCTTT
NA,TRBV20-1,TRBJ2-7,NA,CSARYDNSYEQYF,TGCAGTGCTAGGTACGACAACTCCTACGAGCAGTACTTC
few,TRBV7-9,TRBJ2-4,TRBD2,CASSLSTSLKTKNIQYF,TGTGCCAGCAGCTTATCGACTAGCCTTAAAACCAAAAACATTCAGTACTTC
few,TRBV2,TRBJ2-5,TRBD1,CASSQQGRGETQYF,TGTGCCAGCAGTCAACAGGGGAGAGGGGAGACCCAGTACTTC
few,TRBV20-1,TRBJ2-3,NA,CSASKTRAGAGADTQYF,TGCAGTGCTAGCAAGACGCGGGCGGGTGCCGGTGCGGATACGCAGTATTTT
many,TRBV7-2,TRBJ2-2,TRBD1,CASSLDGTGGGELFF,TGTGCCAGCAGCTTAGACGGGACAGGGGGCGGGGAGCTGTTTTTT
few,TRBV10-3,TRBJ1-1,NA,CAISDTPTEKNTEAFF,TGTGCCATCAGTGATACCCCGACAGAAAAGAACACTGAAGCTTTCTTT
few,TRBV6-2/TRBV6-3,TRBJ2-1,NA,CASSIPPNEQFF,TGTGCCAGCAGTATACCTCCCAATGAGCAGTTCTTC
NA,TRBV7-2,TRBJ2-7,TRBD2,CASSLLGLAAYEQYF,TGTGCCAGCAGCTTATTGGGACTAGCGGCCTACGAGCAGTACTTC
NA,TRBV6-5,TRBJ1-6,NA,CASSYEGGSYNSPLHF,TGTGCCAGCAGTTACGAGGGAGGGAGTTATAATTCACCCCTCCACTTT
NA,TRBV7-2,TRBJ1-2,TRBD1,CASSAGQRVHGYTF,TGTGCCAGCAGCGCGGGACAGAGGGTTCATGGCTACACCTTC
few,TRBV11-2,TRBJ2-5,NA,CASSLLTAEPQETQYF,TGTGCCAGCAGCTTGTTGACGGCGGAACCCCAAGAGACCCAGTACTTC
few,TRBV9,TRBJ2-5,NA,CASSVASWETQYF,TGTGCCAGCAGCGTAGCCAGTTGGGAGACCCAGTACTTC
NA,TRBV20-1,TRBJ2-7,TRBD2,CSARSGRVSYEQYF,TGCAGTGCTCGTAGCGGGAGAGTCTCCTACGAGCAGTACTTC
many,TRBV9,TRBJ2-1,NA,CASSALGGGYNEQFF,TGTGCCAGCAGCGCACTAGGAGGGGGTTACAATGAGCAGTTCTTC
NA,TRBV28,TRBJ1-1,NA,CASSPELGEAFF,TGTGCCAGCAGTCCCGAGTTAGGCGAAGCTTTCTTT
few,TRBV20-1,TRBJ2-5,NA,CSARTAKLSQETQYF,TGCAGTGCCCGGACGGCTAAATTATCACAAGAGACCCAGTACTTC
NA,TRBV5-1,TRBJ2-3,NA,CASSPFNTDTQYF,TGCGCCAGCAGCCCTTTTAACACAGATACGCAGTATTTT
NA,TRBV27,TRBJ1-4,NA,CASSSLRGWGEKLFF,TGTGCCAGCAGTTCCCTCCGGGGGTGGGGTGAAAAACTGTTTTTT
NA,TRBV9,TRBJ2-1,TRBD2,CASSPTEREFGQFF,TGTGCCAGCAGCCCAACGGAGCGGGAGTTTGGGCAGTTCTTC
NA,TRBV14,TRBJ2-1,TRBD2,CASSQLGGRGNEQFF,TGTGCCAGCAGCCAATTGGGAGGGCGGGGTAATGAGCAGTTCTTC
few,TRBV7-9,TRBJ1-4,NA,CASRAGATNEKLLF,TGTGCCAGCAGGGCAGGGGCAACTAATGAAAAACTGCTTTTT
NA,TRBV12-3/TRBV12-4,TRBJ2-2,NA,CASSPPRGWGELFF,TGTGCCAGCAGCCCGCCCAGGGGTTGGGGGGAGCTGTTTTTT
few,TRBV30,TRBJ2-5,NA,CAWSQETQYF,TGTGCCTGGAGTCAGGAGACCCAGTACTTC
NA,TRBV10-3,TRBJ2-6,NA,CAISEGPMGSGANVLTF,TGTGCCATCAGTGAGGGACCCATGGGCTCTGGGGCCAACGTCCTGACTTTC
NA,TRBV29-1,TRBJ2-2,NA,CSVEATGNTGELFF,TGCAGCGTTGAAGCAACAGGGAACACCGGGGAGCTGTTTTTT
few,TRBV6-2/TRBV6-3,TRBJ2-1,TRBD2,CASSPRDVAGARYEQFF,TGTGCCAGCAGTCCAAGAGACGTAGCGGGAGCCCGCTATGAGCAGTTCTTC
many,TRBV4-2,TRBJ2-7,NA,CASSPGLFYEQYF,TGTGCCAGCAGCCCCGGACTGTTCTACGAGCAGTACTTC
NA,TRBV27,TRBJ2-1,TRBD1,CASSLSRGLNEQFF,TGTGCCAGCAGTTTATCTAGGGGGCTCAATGAGCAGTTCTTC